This TCR beta chain appears in the sequencing data of a study of blood T cell repertoires in COVID-19. Study-wide background: The study drew acute and convalescent COVID-19 samples from the United States, Italy and Spain.

The CDR3 totals 12 residues. The ends were cut back, 6 bases at V and 6 bases at J, with 14 bases in the middle. Looked up from germline, CDR1 is SQVTM and CDR2 is ANQGSEA. In the original workflow: The assay estimated nucleated cells by amplifying reference gene primers. Libraries were prepared by immunoSEQ multiplex PCR; TCRdb keeps only in-frame clonotypes and omits some of them. D and trimming were read from the DNA, whereas the V and J calls and clone size are those reported in that table. The sample yields approximately 210,000 clones, 80% to 90% seen once. The TCR comes from a man in his thirties or forties who had recovered from COVID-19. This rearrangement joins TRBV29-1 to TRBJ1-2, with a tentative D call TRBD1 (5 bases). The sequenced material came from peripheral blood. DNA for the CDR3: TGCAGCGTGGGGGACTACAGGAATGGCTACACCTTC. Amino acid sequence: CSVGDYRNGYTF.